This T cell receptor (beta chain) was identified in a study of T cell clonality in common variable immunodeficiency. Findings and caveats of the study: Compared with healthy controls, CVID subjects showed increased TCRbeta clonality, mostly in about a third. Common variable immunodeficiency TCR beta sequences reportedly had fewer deletions and N-nucleotide insertions.

This clone was seen repeatedly, ten times or more. Its antigen is unknown. The read is 3 residues too short to cover the CDR3 end, so that end is filled in from the germline J gene. Both groups were predominantly of Caucasian heritage. CVID subjects had received replacement immunoglobulin for at least one year. Blood came from CVID subjects not ill and not taking immunomodulatory or immunosuppressive medication. Generated by immunoSEQ multiplex PCR, the TCRdb table keeps only in-frame clones and is missing some. Observed in the sample are over 30,000 clones, none of them singletons. This CDR3 is 15 amino acids long. Germline-derived CDR1 and CDR2 are SEHNR and FQNEAQ (reference sequence). V was pared by 5 bases and J by 9 bases, with 11 bases of the junction left unmatched.

The sequenced sample was peripheral blood mononuclear cells. V usage is TRBV7-9 and J usage is TRBJ1-4, with 8 bases identical to TRBD1. The clonotype was recovered from a human donor with common variable immunodeficiency. The CDR3 bases that were read are TGTGCCAGCAGCACCAGGACAGGGTCGGAGAAAAAA. The encoded protein is CASSTRTGSEKK. The whole CDR3 sequence is CASSTRTGSEKKLFF.